Below are 15 T cell receptor beta chains sequenced from a single sample in a study of blood T cell repertoires in COVID-19 (dated by TCRdb to the early 2020s). The library was prepared using the immunoSEQ multiplex PCR assay. TCRdb mirrors the immuneACCESS table, restricted to in-frame sequences. Some clones are absent from its copies; in checked studies, under half trace to an unresolved V gene, and the reason for the others is unknown. This sample has fewer than 120,000 clones in its table, and less than 75% of those were observed once. Jointly, the top ten make up about 7.1% of the sample. Sequenced material: peripheral blood. These receptors all stem from a woman aged 60 to 75 with acute or convalescent COVID-19.

The chain uses TRBV12-3 or TRBV12-4 and TRBJ1-5; D possibly corresponds to TRBD1 (5 bases). Between the trimmed V and J ends, which lost 7 bases and 6 bases, there was a span of 13 bases. The CDR3 contains 13 residues. The CDR3 is CASTLRGIQPQHF. Written as DNA, the CDR3 is TGTGCCAGCACCTTAAGGGGTATTCAGCCCCAGCATTTT.

This rearrangement joins TRBV10-3 to TRBJ2-2; the match to TRBD2 covers 13 bases. The CDR3 totals 16 residues. Looked up from germline, CDR1 is ENHRY and CDR2 is SYGVKD. The CDR3 region is CASAGLAGSNTGELFF. In nucleotides, the CDR3 is TGTGCATCGGCGGGACTAGCGGGGTCGAACACCGGGGAGCTGTTTTTT.

The gene calls are TRBV5-5 and TRBJ1-6; D unresolved. This CDR3 spans 15 amino acids. Trimming shortened V by 3 bases and J by 3 bases, and 10 bases separated the two germline ends. Germline loops: CDR1 SGHKS, CDR2 YYEKEE (reference sequence). DNA for the CDR3: TGTGCCAGCAGCTCCCAGACTGTCTATAATTCACCCCTCCACTTT. Its translation: CASSSQTVYNSPLHF.

This clone was recorded only once. This rearrangement joins TRBV11-2 to TRBJ2-7; D gene unclear. The V gene lost 2 bases and the J gene lost 3 bases, with 14 bases spanning the gap. The CDR3 extends over 15 amino acids. In germline, CDR1 is SGHAT, CDR2 FQNNGV. The CDR3 nucleotides are TGTGCCAGCAGCTTAACGTCGTCCACAGACTACGAGCAGTACTTC. Its protein is CASSLTSSTDYEQYF.

The genes are TRBV6-1 and TRBJ1-6, with unresolved D. CDR3 length: 14 residues. Trimming removed 1 base from V and 6 bases from J, with 7 bases in between. Germline CDR1 is MNHNS and CDR2 is SASEGT. CDR3 bases: TGTGCCAGCAGTGAAGTCCCCGTTAATTCACCCCTCCACTTT. Protein product: CASSEVPVNSPLHF.

The rearrangement links TRBV11-2 to TRBJ2-5, with 12 bases aligning to TRBD2. The CDR3 loop spans 16 amino acids. Germline V gene lookup returns CDR1 SGHAT and CDR2 FQNNGV. Trimming took 5 bases from V and 5 from J; bases not matched to a gene: 9. CDR3 loop: CASSPQLAGGVETQYF. The CDR3 DNA is TGTGCCAGCAGCCCGCAACTAGCGGGGGGAGTTGAGACCCAGTACTTC.

This chain links TRBV7-3 with TRBJ1-2; possibly TRBD1 for D (6 bases). The V gene lost 3 bases and the J gene lost 8 bases, with 16 bases spanning the gap. The CDR3 loop spans 14 amino acids. Germline CDR1 and CDR2: SGHTA and FQGTGA. This CDR3 reads CASSLSRGVGGYTF. The CDR3 DNA reads as TGTGCCAGCAGCTTGTCCAGGGGTGTAGGGGGCTACACCTTC. Full variable domain (rest looked up from reference TRBV7-3 and TRBJ1-2): GAGVSQTPSNKVTEKGKYVELRCDPISGHTALYWYRQSLGQGPEFLIYFQGTGAADDSGLPNDRFFAVRPEGSVSTLKIQRTERGDSAVYLCASSLSRGVGGYTFGSGTRLTVV.

The chain combines TRBV6-6 with TRBJ2-3; D perhaps matches TRBD1 (6 bases). The CDR3 is 15 amino acids. Germline V gene lookup returns CDR1 MNHNY and CDR2 SVGAGI (reference sequence). Trimming cost V 7 bases and J 1 base, with 15 bases left between them. The CDR3 region is CASTLGQSRTDTQYF. CDR3 in DNA: TGTGCCAGCACCCTAGGACAGTCCCGCACAGATACGCAGTATTTT.

V and J are TRBV19 and TRBJ1-2; 7 bases fit TRBD1. The CDR3 is 14 amino acids. Per germline, CDR1 LNHDA and CDR2 SQIVND (reference sequence). Germline trimming cut 5 bases from V and 2 bases from J; bases unmatched to any gene: 5. CDR3 sequence reads: CASSLGTANYGYTF. DNA of the CDR3: TGTGCCAGTAGTTTGGGGACAGCAAACTATGGCTACACCTTC.

The chain uses TRBV4-1 and TRBJ2-4, with TRBD1 identical over 7 bases. The CDR3 runs 16 residues. Looked up from germline, CDR1 is MGHRA and CDR2 is YSYEKL. J was trimmed by 4 bases and V by 1 base; bases with no gene match: 7. The CDR3 coding sequence is TGCGCCAGCAGCCAAGTAGGGACAGCCGATAAAAACATTCAGTACTTC. It codes for CASSQVGTADKNIQYF.

V gene TRBV11-1 combines with J gene TRBJ1-6; D uncertain. Germline CDR1 is SGHAT and CDR2 is FQDESV (reference sequence). This CDR3 region has 14 residues. Deletions cut 0 bases from V and 9 bases from J, with 9 bases between. CDR3 residues: CASSLAGDSSPLHF. CDR3 nucleotide sequence: TGTGCCAGCAGCTTAGCAGGAGATAGTTCACCCCTCCACTTT.

The J gene is TRBJ1-2, the V gene TRBV7-6; TRBD1 matches 10 bases. The CDR3 sequence is 13 residues long. Looked up from germline, CDR1 is SGHVS and CDR2 is FNYEAQ. Germline trimming cut 5 bases from V and 4 bases from J; bases unmatched to any gene: 1. Here the CDR3 reads CASSRTGGYGYTF. The CDR3 DNA reads TGTGCCAGCAGCCGGACAGGGGGCTATGGCTACACCTTC.

The chain carries TRBV28 and TRBJ2-7; a weak D match, TRBD2 (5 bases). V lost 6 bases and J lost 4, with 22 bases in between. This CDR3 is built from 16 residues. Per germline, CDR1 MDHEN and CDR2 SYDVKM. CDR3 region: CASSSSGGVSGYEQYF. CDR3 nucleotides: TGTGCCAGCAGCAGCAGCGGAGGAGTTTCAGGTTACGAGCAGTACTTC.

The rearrangement links TRBV7-9 to TRBJ1-2; no definite D call. CDR1 is SEHNR, CDR2 FQNEAQ, per germline (reference sequence). CDR3 size: 14 residues. V gave up 1 base and J gave up 4 bases, with 10 bases separating them. This CDR3 reads CASSLGERFYGYTF. CDR3 in DNA: TGTGCCAGCAGCTTAGGAGAGAGATTCTATGGCTACACCTTC. Together with reference TRBV7-9 and TRBJ1-2, the CDR3 gives the full variable domain: DTGVSQNPRHKITKRGQNVTFRCDPISEHNRLYWYRQTLGQGPEFLTYFQNEAQLEKSRLLSDRFSAERPKGSFSTLEIQRTEQGDSAMYLCASSLGERFYGYTFGSGTRLTVV.

This clone was counted between two and nine times. The chain links TRBV6-5 to TRBJ1-4, with 7 bases fitting TRBD1. Losses at the gene ends were 6 bases for V and 7 bases for J; bases not matched to a gene: 11. Germline CDR1 and CDR2: MNHEY and SVGAGI. This CDR3 comprises 15 residues. CDR3 in amino acids: CASRPTDRPSEKLFF. CDR3 sequence (DNA): TGTGCCAGCAGACCTACGGACAGGCCAAGTGAAAAACTGTTTTTT.